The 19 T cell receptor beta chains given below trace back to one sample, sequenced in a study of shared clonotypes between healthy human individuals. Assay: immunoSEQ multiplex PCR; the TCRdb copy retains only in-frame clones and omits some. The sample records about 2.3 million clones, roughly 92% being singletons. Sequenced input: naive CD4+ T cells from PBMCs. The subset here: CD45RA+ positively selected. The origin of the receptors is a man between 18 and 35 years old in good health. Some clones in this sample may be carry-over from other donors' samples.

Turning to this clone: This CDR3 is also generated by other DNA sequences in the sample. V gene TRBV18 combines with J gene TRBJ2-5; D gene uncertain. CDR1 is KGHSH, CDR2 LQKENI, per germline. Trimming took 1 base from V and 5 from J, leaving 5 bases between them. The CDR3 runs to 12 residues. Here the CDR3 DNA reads TGTGCCAGCTCACCACAGAGGGAGACCCAGTACTTC. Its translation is CASSPQRETQYF.

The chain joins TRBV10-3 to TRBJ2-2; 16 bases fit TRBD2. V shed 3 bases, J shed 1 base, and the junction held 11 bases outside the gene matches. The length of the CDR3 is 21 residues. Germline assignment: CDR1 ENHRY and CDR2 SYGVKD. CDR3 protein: CAISDPSWGTSGRENTGELFF. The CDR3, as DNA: TGTGCCATCAGTGATCCGAGTTGGGGGACTAGCGGGAGGGAGAACACCGGGGAGCTGTTTTTT.

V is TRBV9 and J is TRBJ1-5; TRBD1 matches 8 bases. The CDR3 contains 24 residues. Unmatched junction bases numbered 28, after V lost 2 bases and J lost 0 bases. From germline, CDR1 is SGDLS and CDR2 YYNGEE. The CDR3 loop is CASSVWAGGFRLKALRYSNQPQHF. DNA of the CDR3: TGTGCCAGCAGCGTCTGGGCAGGGGGCTTTCGTCTTAAGGCACTTCGATATAGCAATCAGCCCCAGCATTTT.

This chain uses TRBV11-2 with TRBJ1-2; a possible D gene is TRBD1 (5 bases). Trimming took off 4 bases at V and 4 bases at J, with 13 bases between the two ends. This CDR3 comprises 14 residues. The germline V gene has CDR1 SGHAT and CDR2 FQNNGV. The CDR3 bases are TGTGCCAGCAGCTCACGTGGGACGGGCTATGGCTACACCTTC. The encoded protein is CASSSRGTGYGYTF.

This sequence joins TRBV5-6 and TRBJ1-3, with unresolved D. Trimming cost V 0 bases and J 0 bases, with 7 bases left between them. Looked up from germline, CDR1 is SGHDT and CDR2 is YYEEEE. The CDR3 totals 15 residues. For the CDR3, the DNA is TGTGCCAGCAGCTTGGGAACAGCCTCTGGAAACACCATATATTTT. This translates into CASSLGTASGNTIYF.

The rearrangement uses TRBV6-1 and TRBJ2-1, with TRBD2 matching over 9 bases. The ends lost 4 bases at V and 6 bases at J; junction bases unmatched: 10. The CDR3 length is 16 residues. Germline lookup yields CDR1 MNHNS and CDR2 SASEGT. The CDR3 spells CASSGTGTSRRNEQFF. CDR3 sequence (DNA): TGTGCCAGCAGTGGAACCGGGACTAGCAGACGCAATGAGCAGTTCTTC.

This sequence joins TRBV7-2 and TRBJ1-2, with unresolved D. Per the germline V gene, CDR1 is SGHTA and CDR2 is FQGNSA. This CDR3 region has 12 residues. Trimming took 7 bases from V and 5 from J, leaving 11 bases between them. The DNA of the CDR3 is TGTGCCAGCACCGTGGTTGGTTATGGCTACACCTTC. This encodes CASTVVGYGYTF.

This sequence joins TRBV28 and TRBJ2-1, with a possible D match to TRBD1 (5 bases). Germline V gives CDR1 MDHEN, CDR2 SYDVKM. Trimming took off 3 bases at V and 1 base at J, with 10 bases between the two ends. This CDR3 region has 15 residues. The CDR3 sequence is CASSFGAGSYNEQFF. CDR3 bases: TGTGCCAGCAGTTTTGGGGCAGGGTCCTACAATGAGCAGTTCTTC.

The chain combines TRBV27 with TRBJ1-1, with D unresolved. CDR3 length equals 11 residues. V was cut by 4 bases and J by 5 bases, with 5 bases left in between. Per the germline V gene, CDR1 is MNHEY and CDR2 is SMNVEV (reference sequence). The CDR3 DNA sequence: TGTGCCAGCAGTTCTCAGACTGAAGCTTTCTTT. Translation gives CASSSQTEAFF.

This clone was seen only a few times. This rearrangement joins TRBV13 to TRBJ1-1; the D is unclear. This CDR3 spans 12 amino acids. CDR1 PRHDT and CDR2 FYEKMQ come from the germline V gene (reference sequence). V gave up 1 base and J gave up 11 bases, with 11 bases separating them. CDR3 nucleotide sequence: TGTGCCAGCAGCTTAGTTAAAATGTCTGCTTTCTTT. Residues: CASSLVKMSAFF.

The CDR3 region is CAISESGPGNTIYF. DNA for the CDR3: TGTGCCATCAGTGAGTCGGGTCCTGGAAACACCATATATTTT. This chain uses TRBV10-3 with TRBJ1-3; D remains ambiguous. V lost 0 bases, J lost 2 bases, and 5 bases lay in between. The CDR3 covers 14 residues. Germline CDR1 is ENHRY and CDR2 is SYGVKD.

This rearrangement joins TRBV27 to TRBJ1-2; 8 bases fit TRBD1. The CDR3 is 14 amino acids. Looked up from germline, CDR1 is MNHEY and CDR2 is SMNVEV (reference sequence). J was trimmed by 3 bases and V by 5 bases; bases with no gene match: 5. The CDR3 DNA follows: TGTGCCAGCAGTCCCCAGGGACAGGACTATGGCTACACCTTC. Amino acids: CASSPQGQDYGYTF.

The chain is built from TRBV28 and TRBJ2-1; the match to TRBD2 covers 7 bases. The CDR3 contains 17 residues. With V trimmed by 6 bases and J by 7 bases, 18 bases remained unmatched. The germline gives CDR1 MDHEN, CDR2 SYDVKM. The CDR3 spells CASSTIQLADIRNEQFF. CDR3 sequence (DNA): TGTGCCAGCAGCACTATCCAGCTAGCGGATATTAGGAATGAGCAGTTCTTC.

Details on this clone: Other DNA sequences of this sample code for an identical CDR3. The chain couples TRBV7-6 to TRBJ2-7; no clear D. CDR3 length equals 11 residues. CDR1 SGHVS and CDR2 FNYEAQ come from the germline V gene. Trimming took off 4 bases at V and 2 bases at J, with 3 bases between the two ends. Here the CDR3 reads CASSSAYEQYF. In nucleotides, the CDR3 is TGTGCCAGCAGCTCTGCCTACGAGCAGTACTTC.

CDR3 nucleotides: TGTGCCAGCCTGAGGACAGGGGCGACTAATGAAAAACTGTTTTTT. Protein: CASLRTGATNEKLFF. The V and J genes are TRBV28 and TRBJ1-4; 9 bases agree with TRBD1. Losses at the gene ends were 8 bases for V and 2 bases for J; bases not matched to a gene: 6. The CDR3 extends over 15 amino acids. CDR1 is MDHEN and CDR2 is SYDVKM in the germline V gene.

CDR3 sequence reads: CASSVIRASSDGYTF. In DNA, the CDR3 is TGTGCCAGCAGCGTCATTCGTGCCAGCTCGGATGGCTACACCTTC. This chain links TRBV9 with TRBJ1-2; D is uncertain. This CDR3 is 15 amino acids long. Trimming cost V 2 bases and J 6 bases, with 17 bases left between them. Germline-derived CDR1 and CDR2 are SGDLS and YYNGEE.

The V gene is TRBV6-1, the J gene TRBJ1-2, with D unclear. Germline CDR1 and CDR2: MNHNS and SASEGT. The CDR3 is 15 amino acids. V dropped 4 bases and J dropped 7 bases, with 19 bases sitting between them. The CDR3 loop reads CASSAPPWQVVGYTF. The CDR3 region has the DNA TGTGCCAGCAGTGCCCCGCCTTGGCAGGTCGTTGGCTACACCTTC.

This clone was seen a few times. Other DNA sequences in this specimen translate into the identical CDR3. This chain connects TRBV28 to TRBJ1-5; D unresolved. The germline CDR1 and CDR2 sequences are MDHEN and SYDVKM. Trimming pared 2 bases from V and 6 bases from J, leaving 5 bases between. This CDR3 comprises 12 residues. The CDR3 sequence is CASSLSGQPQHF. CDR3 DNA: TGTGCCAGCAGTTTAAGCGGTCAGCCCCAGCATTTT.

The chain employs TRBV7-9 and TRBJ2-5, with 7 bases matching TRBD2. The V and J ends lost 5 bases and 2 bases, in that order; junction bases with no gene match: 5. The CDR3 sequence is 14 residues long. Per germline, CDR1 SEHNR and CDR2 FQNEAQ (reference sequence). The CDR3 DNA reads TGTGCCAGCAGCCCCCAGCGGGATCAAGAGACCCAGTACTTC. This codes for CASSPQRDQETQYF.